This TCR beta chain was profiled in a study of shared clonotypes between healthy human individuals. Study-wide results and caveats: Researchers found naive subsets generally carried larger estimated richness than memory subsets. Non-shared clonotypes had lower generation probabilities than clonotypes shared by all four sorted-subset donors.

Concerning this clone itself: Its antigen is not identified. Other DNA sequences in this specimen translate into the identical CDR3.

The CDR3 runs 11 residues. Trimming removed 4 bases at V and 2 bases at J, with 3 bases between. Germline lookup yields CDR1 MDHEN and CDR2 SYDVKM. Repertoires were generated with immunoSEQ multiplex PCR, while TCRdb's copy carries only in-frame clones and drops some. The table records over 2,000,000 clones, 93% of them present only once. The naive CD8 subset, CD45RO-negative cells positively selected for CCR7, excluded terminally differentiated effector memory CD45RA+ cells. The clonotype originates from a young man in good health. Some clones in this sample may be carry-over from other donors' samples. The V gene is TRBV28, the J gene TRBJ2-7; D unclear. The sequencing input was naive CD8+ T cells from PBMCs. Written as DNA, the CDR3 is TGTGCCAGCAGTTGGGCCTACGAGCAGTACTTC. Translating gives CASSWAYEQYF. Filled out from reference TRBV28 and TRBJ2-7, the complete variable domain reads DVKVTQSSRYLVKRTGEKVFLECVQDMDHENMFWYRQDPGLGLRLIYFSYDVKMKEKGDIPEGYSVSREKKERFSLILESASTNQTSMYLCASSWAYEQYFGPGTRLTVT.